This is a list of T cell receptor beta chains from one sample in a study of blood T cell repertoires in COVID-19. TCRdb keeps only in-frame clones here, not all; method: immunoSEQ multiplex PCR. The table lists 150,000 or so clones, about 90% of them singletons. Sequenced: PBMCs or T cells enriched from blood (not recorded which). These receptors came from a woman between 40 and 55 years old who had been exposed to COVID-19. Each CDR3 is given with its conserved first and last residue. The D gene is left open where the match is weak. Size tells how often a clone was seen (once, few, many) or the class of an expanded clone, and some rows leave it out.

abundance	v_gene	d_gene	j_gene	CDR3aa	CDR3nt
-	TRBV6-5	TRBD1	TRBJ1-5	CASTNPRGRNQPQHF	TGTGCCAGCACCAACCCCAGGGGGCGCAATCAGCCCCAGCATTTT
-	TRBV11-3	-	TRBJ1-1	CASSSNGQKAFF	TGTGCCAGCAGCTCCAACGGACAGAAAGCTTTCTTT
-	TRBV5-5	-	TRBJ2-7	CASTQLGRGEGYEQYF	TGTGCCAGCACCCAACTCGGCAGGGGGGAAGGCTACGAGCAGTACTTC
-	TRBV19	TRBD1	TRBJ2-5	CASSMGSGTGGQTQYF	TGTGCCAGTAGTATGGGTTCGGGGACAGGAGGGCAGACCCAGTACTTC
-	TRBV4-1	-	TRBJ2-6	CASSQQGTSSGANVLTF	TGCGCCAGCAGCCAACAGGGGACCAGCTCTGGGGCCAACGTCCTGACTTTC
-	TRBV9	TRBD1	TRBJ1-2	CASSGGQGLYGYTF	TGTGCCAGCAGCGGGGGACAGGGATTGTATGGCTACACCTTC
-	TRBV13	-	TRBJ1-1	CASRPLLGHTEAFF	TGTGCCAGCAGGCCCCTACTGGGACATACTGAAGCTTTCTTT
-	TRBV28	TRBD1	TRBJ1-5	CASSLEGQGSQPQHF	TGTGCCAGCAGTTTGGAGGGACAGGGCAGTCAGCCCCAGCATTTT
-	TRBV5-1	TRBD2	TRBJ2-3	CASDRLAGGLTDTQYF	TGCGCCAGCGACCGACTAGCGGGGGGTCTCACAGATACGCAGTATTTT
-	TRBV24-1	-	TRBJ2-1	CATSDSAYNEQFF	TGTGCCACCAGTGATTCCGCGTACAATGAGCAGTTCTTC
-	TRBV6-2/TRBV6-3	TRBD2	TRBJ2-7	CASSSTTGLAGTNEQYF	TGTGCCAGCAGTTCAACTACGGGACTAGCGGGAACGAACGAGCAGTACTTC
-	TRBV27	-	TRBJ2-3	CASSLYVSSSDTQYF	TGTGCCAGCAGTTTATATGTCTCTTCTTCAGATACGCAGTATTTT
-	TRBV10-1	TRBD1	TRBJ1-6	CASRLQGGNSPLHF	TGCGCCAGCAGGTTACAGGGGGGGAATTCACCCCTCCACTTT
-	TRBV7-5	-	TRBJ1-4	CARSLYGDEKLFF	TGTGCCAGAAGCTTATACGGGGATGAAAAACTGTTTTTT
-	TRBV6-1	TRBD2	TRBJ2-1	CASSEALAGVLSSYNEQFF	TGTGCCAGCAGTGAAGCCCTAGCGGGGGTGCTGAGCTCCTACAATGAGCAGTTCTTC
-	TRBV7-2	TRBD1	TRBJ1-4	CASSLGAGGAEKLFF	TGTGCCAGCAGCTTAGGGGCAGGGGGTGCTGAAAAACTGTTTTTT
-	TRBV5-1	-	TRBJ2-7	CASSFGSGVSEQYF	TGCGCCAGCAGTTTTGGCAGCGGTGTTTCGGAGCAGTACTTC
-	TRBV4-1	TRBD1	TRBJ2-2	CASSQRGTGETGELFF	TGCGCCAGCAGCCAAAGAGGGACAGGGGAAACCGGGGAGCTGTTTTTT
-	TRBV5-1	-	TRBJ1-3	CASRDDSLSGNTIYF	TGCGCCAGCAGGGACGACAGCCTCTCTGGAAACACCATATATTTT
-	TRBV2	-	TRBJ2-7	CASSEGPLGGAEQYF	TGTGCCAGCAGTGAAGGACCTCTGGGGGGGGCCGAGCAGTACTTC
-	TRBV15	TRBD1	TRBJ1-2	CATSRGQRNYGYTF	TGTGCCACCAGCAGGGGACAGCGTAACTATGGCTACACCTTC
-	TRBV19	TRBD1	TRBJ1-2	CASSSTGDVRGYTF	TGTGCCAGTAGTTCTACAGGGGACGTGCGTGGCTACACCTTC
many	TRBV7-8	TRBD2	TRBJ2-1	CASSLLGTSVNEQFF	TGTGCCAGCAGCTTACTGGGGACTAGCGTCAATGAGCAGTTCTTC
-	TRBV27	TRBD2	TRBJ2-1	CASSFVEGTKQQFF	TGTGCCAGCAGTTTCGTAGAGGGGACTAAACAGCAGTTCTTC
-	TRBV7-3	-	TRBJ2-3	CASSRSGSTDTQYF	TGTGCCAGCAGCCGATCGGGGAGCACAGATACGCAGTATTTT
-	TRBV6-1	TRBD1	TRBJ2-3	CASSGYRQGTDTQYF	TGTGCCAGCAGTGGTTACCGACAGGGAACAGATACGCAGTATTTT
-	TRBV3-1/TRBV3-2	-	TRBJ2-7	CASSRGQKYEQYF	TGTGCCAGCAGCCGAGGACAGAAATACGAGCAGTACTTC
-	TRBV27	TRBD1	TRBJ2-7	CASSLGRDRAAYEQYF	TGTGCCAGCAGTTTGGGGAGGGACAGGGCAGCCTACGAGCAGTACTTC
once	TRBV4-1	TRBD1	TRBJ1-5	CASSQVSGTGVQPQHF	TGCGCCAGCAGCCAAGTCTCCGGTACAGGGGTTCAGCCCCAGCATTTT
-	TRBV5-6	-	TRBJ2-7	CASSLASGQIGEQYF	TGTGCCAGCAGCTTGGCCTCAGGACAGATCGGCGAGCAGTACTTC
-	TRBV7-6	-	TRBJ1-6	CASSLDLFGANSPLHF	TGTGCCAGCAGCTTAGATCTTTTCGGTGCGAATTCACCCCTCCACTTT
-	TRBV28	TRBD2	TRBJ2-7	CASSRTSGSYEQYF	TGTGCCAGCAGTCGGACTAGCGGGTCCTACGAGCAGTACTTC
few	TRBV2	TRBD1	TRBJ1-2	CASSDGTVYSNYGYTF	TGTGCCAGCAGTGACGGGACAGTTTACTCTAACTATGGCTACACCTTC
-	TRBV7-6	-	TRBJ2-5	CASSPRQGGRQETQYF	TGTGCCAGCAGCCCACGACAGGGAGGACGCCAAGAGACCCAGTACTTC
once	TRBV7-2	TRBD2	TRBJ2-3	CASSLAYSGGGHTQYF	TGTGCCAGCAGCTTAGCTTATAGCGGGGGCGGGCATACGCAGTATTTT
-	TRBV6-1	-	TRBJ1-1	CASSDSGARTEAFF	TGTGCCAGCAGTGATTCAGGGGCACGGACTGAAGCTTTCTTT
-	TRBV5-6	-	TRBJ1-1	CASSFGPEAFF	TGTGCCAGCAGCTTTGGGCCTGAAGCTTTCTTT
-	TRBV9	-	TRBJ1-5	CASSVGELRPQHF	TGTGCCAGCAGCGTAGGGGAGCTAAGGCCCCAGCATTTT
-	TRBV5-1	TRBD1	TRBJ1-1	CASSSNSGGTEAFF	TGCGCCAGCAGCTCGAATTCAGGGGGTACCGAAGCTTTCTTT
-	TRBV5-1	TRBD2	TRBJ2-3	CASRPLAGVADTQYF	TGCGCCAGCAGACCCCTAGCGGGAGTCGCAGATACGCAGTATTTT
-	TRBV5-1	TRBD1	TRBJ2-3	CASNPGQITDTQYF	TGCGCCAGCAACCCGGGACAGATCACAGATACGCAGTATTTT
-	TRBV7-9	-	TRBJ2-3	CASSRDFTDTQYF	TGTGCCAGCAGCCGGGACTTCACAGATACGCAGTATTTT
-	TRBV3-1/TRBV3-2	-	TRBJ1-2	CASSQERRNYGYTF	TGTGCCAGCAGCCAGGAGAGAAGGAACTATGGCTACACCTTC
-	TRBV5-1	-	TRBJ1-2	CASSLRTAISNYGYTF	TGCGCCAGCAGCTTGAGGACAGCCATCTCAAACTATGGCTACACCTTC
-	TRBV19	TRBD1	TRBJ1-1	CASSIVSGGTTEAFF	TGTGCCAGTAGTATAGTCTCAGGGGGCACCACTGAAGCTTTCTTT
-	TRBV6-4	TRBD1	TRBJ1-3	CASKGDNRGPGNTIYF	TGTGCCAGCAAAGGCGATAATAGGGGGCCTGGAAACACCATATATTTT
-	TRBV5-4	TRBD2	TRBJ2-7	CASSREERRQSEQYF	TGTGCCAGCAGTCGGGAGGAACGCCGTCAGAGCGAGCAGTACTTC
-	TRBV4-3	-	TRBJ1-1	CASSQQYRHTEAFF	TGCGCCAGCAGCCAACAATACAGGCACACTGAAGCTTTCTTT
few	TRBV18	TRBD2	TRBJ2-7	CASSPSGGPGEQYF	TGTGCCAGCTCACCCTCGGGAGGGCCTGGCGAGCAGTACTTC
-	TRBV27	TRBD1	TRBJ2-7	CASSSPGQVSSYEQYF	TGTGCCAGCAGTTCGCCGGGACAGGTTAGCTCCTACGAGCAGTACTTC
-	TRBV9	TRBD2	TRBJ2-3	CASSVRPLTSGGADTQYF	TGTGCCAGCAGCGTAAGGCCCTTGACTAGCGGGGGCGCAGATACGCAGTATTTT
-	TRBV5-1	-	TRBJ2-1	CASRTGNNEQFF	TGCGCCAGCAGAACAGGAAATAATGAGCAGTTCTTC
-	TRBV3-1/TRBV3-2	-	TRBJ2-7	CASSQGSGQTTYEQYF	TGTGCCAGCAGCCAAGGGTCCGGACAGACCACCTACGAGCAGTACTTC